The T cell receptor (beta chain) described here comes from a study of multiple sclerosis patients with progressive multifocal leukoencephalopathy. The CDR3 contains 15 residues. Germline loops: CDR1 SGHRS, CDR2 YFSETQ. V lost 4 bases to trimming and J lost 0 bases; unmatched junction nucleotides: 5. This was a survey-level run. Only in-frame clones appear in the TCRdb table, and some are missing; sequencing was by immunoSEQ multiplex PCR. The data hold 30,000 or so clones, with 75% to 90% observed a single time. Time point: before natalizumab initiation. This chain joins TRBV5-1 and TRBJ2-3; 7 positions agree with TRBD1. This clonotype was sampled from a human donor with multiple sclerosis. Sequencing was done on a sample of PBMCs. Here the CDR3 DNA reads TGCGCCAGCAGCGAACAGGGGTTTAGCACAGATACGCAGTATTTT. It codes for CASSEQGFSTDTQYF.